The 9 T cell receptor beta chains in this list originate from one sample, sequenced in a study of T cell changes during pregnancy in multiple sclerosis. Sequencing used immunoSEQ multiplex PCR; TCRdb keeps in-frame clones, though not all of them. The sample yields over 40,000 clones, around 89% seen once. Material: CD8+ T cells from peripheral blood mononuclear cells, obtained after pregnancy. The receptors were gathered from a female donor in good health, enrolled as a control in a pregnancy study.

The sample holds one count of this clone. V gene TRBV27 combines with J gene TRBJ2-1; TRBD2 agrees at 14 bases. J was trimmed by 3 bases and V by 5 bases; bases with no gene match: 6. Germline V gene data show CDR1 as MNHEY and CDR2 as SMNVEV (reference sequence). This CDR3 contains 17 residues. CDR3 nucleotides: TGTGCCAGCAGTCTCCTGGGACTAGCGGGGGTCTACAATGAGCAGTTCTTC. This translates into CASSLLGLAGVYNEQFF.

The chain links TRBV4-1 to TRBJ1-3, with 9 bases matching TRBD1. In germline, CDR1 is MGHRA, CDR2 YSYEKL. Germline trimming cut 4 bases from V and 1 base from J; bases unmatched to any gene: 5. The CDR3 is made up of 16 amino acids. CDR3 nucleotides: TGCGCCAGCAGCCCGCAGGGACAGGGATCTGGAAACACCATATATTTT. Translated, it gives CASSPQGQGSGNTIYF.

This CDR3 reads CASSPDFSSYNEQFF. The CDR3, as DNA: TGTGCCAGCAGCCCCGACTTTAGCTCCTACAATGAGCAGTTCTTC. This chain joins TRBV5-4 and TRBJ2-1; D uncertain. The CDR3 spans 15 residues. Trimming cost V 4 bases and J 0 bases, with 11 bases left between them. Germline loops: CDR1 SGHNT, CDR2 YYREEE (reference sequence). The full variable domain, completed using reference TRBV5-4 and TRBJ2-1, is ETGVTQSPTHLIKTRGQQVTLRCSSQSGHNTVSWYQQALGQGPQFIFQYYREEENGRGNFPPRFSGLQFPNYSSELNVNALELDDSALYLCASSPDFSSYNEQFFGPGTRLTVL.

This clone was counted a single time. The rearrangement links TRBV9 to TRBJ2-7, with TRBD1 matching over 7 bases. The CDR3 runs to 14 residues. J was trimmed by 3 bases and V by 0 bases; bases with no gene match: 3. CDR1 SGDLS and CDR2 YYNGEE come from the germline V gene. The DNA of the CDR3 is TGTGCCAGCAGCGTAGGGGCAGGGGGCTACGAGCAGTACTTC. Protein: CASSVGAGGYEQYF.

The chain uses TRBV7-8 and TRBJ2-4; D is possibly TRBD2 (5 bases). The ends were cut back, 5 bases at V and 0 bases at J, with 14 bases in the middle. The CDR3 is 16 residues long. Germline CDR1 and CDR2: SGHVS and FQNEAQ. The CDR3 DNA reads TGTGCCAGCAGCGTCGCCCGGGGTCTAGCCAAAAACATTCAGTACTTC. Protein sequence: CASSVARGLAKNIQYF.

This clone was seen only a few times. CDR3 protein: CASSLWGDNQPQHF. The CDR3 coding sequence is TGTGCCAGCAGTTTATGGGGGGACAATCAGCCCCAGCATTTT. The chain uses TRBV27 and TRBJ1-5, with TRBD1 as a possible D gene (5 bases). V was trimmed by 1 base and J by 3 bases, leaving 7 bases between them. The CDR3 runs to 14 residues. CDR1 and CDR2 (germline): MNHEY, SMNVEV (reference sequence).

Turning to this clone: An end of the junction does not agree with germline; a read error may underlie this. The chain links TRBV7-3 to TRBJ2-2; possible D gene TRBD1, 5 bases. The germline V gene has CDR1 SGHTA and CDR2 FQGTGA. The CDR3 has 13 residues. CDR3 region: CASTLTPGGELFF. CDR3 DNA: TGTGCCAGCACCTTAACCCCAGGGGGGGAGCTGTTTTTT.

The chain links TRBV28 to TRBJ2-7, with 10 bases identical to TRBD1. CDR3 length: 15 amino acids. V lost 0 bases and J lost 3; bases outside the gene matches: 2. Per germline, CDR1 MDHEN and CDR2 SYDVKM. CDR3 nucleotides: TGTGCCAGCAGTTTATGGGACAGGGGGGTCTACGAGCAGTACTTC. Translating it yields CASSLWDRGVYEQYF. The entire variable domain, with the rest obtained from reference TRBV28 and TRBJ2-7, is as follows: DVKVTQSSRYLVKRTGEKVFLECVQDMDHENMFWYRQDPGLGLRLIYFSYDVKMKEKGDIPEGYSVSREKKERFSLILESASTNQTSMYLCASSLWDRGVYEQYFGPGTRLTVT.

The chain's CDR3 is CASSLPRSYEQYF. The DNA for the CDR3 is TGTGCCAGCAGTTTACCGAGGTCCTACGAGCAGTACTTC. The rearrangement uses TRBV28 and TRBJ2-7; D gene unclear. Trimming removed 2 bases at V and 1 base at J, with 6 bases between. Germline V gene sequence: CDR1 MDHEN, CDR2 SYDVKM. There are 13 residues in the CDR3.